The 28 T cell receptor beta chains given below trace back to one sample, sequenced in a study of T cells after yellow fever vaccination. TCRdb re-derived calls from the 5' RACE reads in MiXCR, one entry per CDR3 protein. The data show a few hundred thousand distinct CDR3 sequences, 11% seen once. The input for sequencing was PBMCs, taken on the day of the first yellow fever vaccination. The source of these receptors is a man aged 18 to 30 who received the YFV17D yellow fever vaccine.

The sample holds many counts of this clonotype. This rearrangement joins TRBV6-1 to TRBJ2-3, with TRBD2 identical over 11 bases. V lost 6 bases, J lost 4 bases, and 9 bases stayed unmatched. The CDR3 totals 16 residues. Per germline, CDR1 MNHNS and CDR2 SASEGT. The CDR3 reads CASSRTLAGGADTQYF. In DNA form, the CDR3 reads TGTGCCAGCAGCCGGACCCTAGCGGGGGGCGCAGATACGCAGTATTTT.

This clonotype was detected once. This sequence joins TRBV11-2 and TRBJ1-3; 10 bases are a match to TRBD1. Germline CDR1 and CDR2: SGHAT and FQNNGV. This CDR3 contains 20 residues. V lost 4 bases to trimming and J lost 1 base; unmatched junction nucleotides: 16. The CDR3 loop is CASSYIQGQGGLRSGNTIYF. CDR3 DNA: TGTGCCAGCAGCTACATTCAAGGACAGGGGGGATTGAGGTCTGGAAACACCATATATTTT.

The rearrangement links TRBV7-2 to TRBJ2-2; the match to TRBD2 covers 8 bases. Germline values: CDR1 SGHTA, CDR2 FQGNSA. The CDR3 is made up of 15 amino acids. J gave up 6 bases and V 5 bases, and 8 bases lay outside the gene matches. The CDR3 DNA reads TGTGCCAGCAGCCCGGGGACTAGACGGGCCGGGGAGCTGTTTTTT. Translating it yields CASSPGTRRAGELFF.

This clonotype was seen just once. V usage is TRBV7-2 and J usage is TRBJ1-1; the D is unclear. The CDR3 sequence is 15 residues long. CDR1 SGHTA and CDR2 FQGNSA come from the germline V gene. Trimming took 8 bases from V and 1 from J, leaving 17 bases between them. CDR3 DNA sequence: TGTGCCAGCGGCGTCGGAGACTTCCGGAACACTGAAGCTTTCTTT. Protein product: CASGVGDFRNTEAFF.

The CDR3 coding sequence is TGTGCCAGCAGCTTTACTCAGGGGCGAGATACGCAGTATTTT. It is translated as CASSFTQGRDTQYF. The rearrangement joins TRBV7-9 to TRBJ2-3, with D maybe TRBD1 (6 bases). CDR3 length: 14 amino acids. Trimming left V 3 bases short and J 5 bases short, with 12 bases between. Germline assignment: CDR1 SEHNR and CDR2 FQNEAQ (reference sequence). Supplemented by reference TRBV7-9 and TRBJ2-3, the full variable domain reads DTGVSQNPRHKITKRGQNVTFRCDPISEHNRLYWYRQTLGQGPEFLTYFQNEAQLEKSRLLSDRFSAERPKGSFSTLEIQRTEQGDSAMYLCASSFTQGRDTQYFGPGTRLTVL.

This clonotype has more than one count but fewer than ten. The chain recombines TRBV27 with TRBJ2-2; 10 bases line up with TRBD1. CDR3 length equals 17 residues. The J segment lost 3 bases and the V segment lost 2 bases, leaving 6 bases of the junction unmatched. Germline lookup yields CDR1 MNHEY and CDR2 SMNVEV (reference sequence). DNA for the CDR3: TGTGCCAGCAGTTTAGGACAGGGGGTTTCTTACACCGGGGAGCTGTTTTTT. Translation: CASSLGQGVSYTGELFF.

V is TRBV6-5 and J is TRBJ2-5; D is unclear. Trimming pared 0 bases from V and 5 bases from J, leaving 13 bases between. CDR3 length: 15 amino acids. In germline, CDR1 is MNHEY, CDR2 SVGAGI. CDR3 loop: CASSYSPTIGETQYF. Here the CDR3 DNA reads TGTGCCAGCAGTTACTCCCCCACAATTGGGGAGACCCAGTACTTC.

This clonotype appeared many times. CDR3: CASSPVAGGWETQYF. The CDR3 bases are TGCGCCAGCAGTCCCGTAGCGGGGGGGTGGGAGACCCAGTACTTC. This chain connects TRBV4-1 to TRBJ2-5, with 11 bases aligning to TRBD2. The germline V gene encodes CDR1 MGHRA and CDR2 YSYEKL. V shed 6 bases, J shed 5 bases, and the junction held 8 bases outside the gene matches. The CDR3 is made up of 15 amino acids.

This clonotype was detected a few times. The chain joins TRBV2 to TRBJ2-3; D may correspond to TRBD1 or TRBD2 (6 bases each). V was pared by 6 bases and J by 4 bases, with 17 bases between. The length of the CDR3 is 15 residues. Looked up from germline, CDR1 is SNHLY and CDR2 is FYNNEI. In DNA, the CDR3 is TGTGCCAGCAGATGGTTTGGGGGGCGGGCAGATACGCAGTATTTT. Translating it yields CASRWFGGRADTQYF. Based on the CDR3 plus reference TRBV2 and TRBJ2-3, the full variable domain is EPEVTQTPSHQVTQMGQEVILRCVPISNHLYFYWYRQILGQKVEFLVSFYNNEISEKSEIFDDQFSVERPDGSNFTLKIRSTKLEDSAMYFCASRWFGGRADTQYFGPGTRLTVL.

This clonotype appeared many times. Here the CDR3 DNA reads TGTGCCAGCAGCTTGGCCCTTTGGGAGACCCAGTACTTC. This codes for CASSLALWETQYF. The chain uses TRBV5-6 and TRBJ2-5, with D uncertain. Germline values: CDR1 SGHDT, CDR2 YYEEEE. V was shortened by 0 bases and J by 5 bases, with 8 bases between the two germline ends. The length of the CDR3 is 13 residues.

This clonotype was counted only a few times. The CDR3 coding sequence is TGTGCCAGCAGTCCCGGACAGGCGGGAGAGACCCAGTACTTC. Its translation: CASSPGQAGETQYF. The rearrangement joins TRBV12-3 or TRBV12-4 to TRBJ2-5, with 7 nucleotides matching TRBD1. This CDR3 has 14 residues. Unmatched junction bases numbered 7, after V lost 5 bases and J lost 4 bases.

The sample holds many counts of this clonotype. In DNA, the CDR3 is TGTGCCAGCAGTCCCACTAGCGGGGGCGATGAGCAGTTCTTC. Translation: CASSPTSGGDEQFF. The chain combines TRBV12-3 or TRBV12-4 with TRBJ2-1, with TRBD2 matching over 11 bases. J gave up 8 bases and V 5 bases, and 5 bases lay outside the gene matches. The length of the CDR3 is 14 residues.

This clonotype has a count of ten or more. The chain is built from TRBV4-1 and TRBJ2-7, with D maybe TRBD2 (6 bases). V lost 3 bases and J 1 base, leaving 13 bases between the germline ends. This CDR3 has 15 amino acids. Per the germline V gene, CDR1 is MGHRA and CDR2 is YSYEKL. This CDR3 is CASSQANRGSYEQYF. The CDR3 DNA reads as TGCGCCAGCAGCCAGGCCAATCGGGGGTCCTACGAGCAGTACTTC.

This clonotype appeared many times. This rearrangement joins TRBV12-3 or TRBV12-4 to TRBJ2-5; possibly TRBD2 for D (6 bases). This CDR3 spans 13 amino acids. V lost 3 bases and J lost 3, with 8 bases in between. The CDR3 DNA reads TGTGCCAGCAGTTTTAGCGGAAAAGAGACCCAGTACTTC. It is translated as CASSFSGKETQYF.

CDR3 nucleotide sequence: TGTGCCAGCAGCTTAGGGGCAGGGGGCGATTCACCCCTCCACTTT. Protein product: CASSLGAGGDSPLHF. The J gene is TRBJ1-6, the V gene TRBV5-4; 8 nucleotides agree with TRBD1. CDR1 is SGHNT, CDR2 YYREEE, per germline (reference sequence). The CDR3 spans 15 residues. V gave up 2 bases and J gave up 8 bases; unmatched junction bases: 6.

This clonotype came up a few times. V is TRBV5-1 and J is TRBJ2-1; 8 bases align to TRBD2. J lost 8 bases, V lost 3 bases, and 1 base had no gene match. The CDR3 length is 12 residues. Per the germline V gene, CDR1 is SGHRS and CDR2 is YFSETQ. The CDR3 DNA reads as TGCGCCAGCAGCTGGCGGGGGGATGAGCAGTTCTTC. The encoded protein is CASSWRGDEQFF. Full variable domain (outside the CDR3, taken from reference TRBV5-1 and TRBJ2-1): KAGVTQTPRYLIKTRGQQVTLSCSPISGHRSVSWYQQTPGQGLQFLFEYFSETQRNKGNFPGRFSGRQFSNSRSEMNVSTLELGDSALYLCASSWRGDEQFFGPGTRLTVL.

This clonotype was seen at least ten times. This sequence joins TRBV12-3 or TRBV12-4 and TRBJ1-5; D is undetermined. The V and J ends lost 0 bases and 7 bases respectively, with 10 bases between them. CDR3 length equals 14 residues. CDR3 bases: TGTGCCAGCAGTTTAGCGCAAGGAGGACAGCCCCAGCATTTT. This sequence encodes CASSLAQGGQPQHF.

The chain employs TRBV18 and TRBJ2-7, with 9 bases matching TRBD1. This CDR3 comprises 14 residues. Looked up from germline, CDR1 is KGHSH and CDR2 is LQKENI. Trimming at V came to 8 bases and at J to 4 bases, leaving 9 bases not matched to a gene. In DNA form, the CDR3 reads TGTGCCAGCCAGCCGACAGGGGGGGCGTACGAGCAGTACGTC. Protein sequence: CASQPTGGAYEQYV.

This clonotype was recorded a few times. The chain employs TRBV12-3 or TRBV12-4 and TRBJ2-3, with 8 nucleotides matching TRBD2. Losses at the gene ends were 10 bases for V and 8 bases for J; bases not matched to a gene: 14. The CDR3 extends over 14 amino acids. CDR3 nucleotides: TGTGCCACCACCCGGGGGGGGGCGGAGGTTACGCAGTATTTT. This translates into CATTRGGAEVTQYF.

This clonotype was counted between two and nine times. The chain combines TRBV6-5 with TRBJ2-3, with D possibly called TRBD1 or TRBD2 (5 bases each). This CDR3 is 14 amino acids long. The ends were cut back, 5 bases at V and 4 bases at J, with 13 bases in the middle. In germline, CDR1 is MNHEY, CDR2 SVGAGI. CDR3 sequence reads: CASSTRGPPDTQYF. In DNA, the CDR3 is TGTGCCAGCAGTACTAGGGGCCCCCCAGATACGCAGTATTTT.

This clonotype was counted a few times. DNA for the CDR3: TGCGCCAGCAGCTGGGCACCCCGGGACAGGGGCTTGAGCTCCTACGAGCAGTACTTC. Translated, it gives CASSWAPRDRGLSSYEQYF. The chain employs TRBV5-1 and TRBJ2-7; TRBD1 matches at 10 bases. The length of the CDR3 is 19 residues. V lost 3 bases to trimming and J lost 0 bases; unmatched junction nucleotides: 15. Germline loops: CDR1 SGHRS, CDR2 YFSETQ.

The rearrangement uses TRBV9 and TRBJ2-2; TRBD1 aligns across 8 bases. V lost 3 bases, J lost 1 base, and 8 bases stayed unmatched. The CDR3 runs to 17 residues. The germline gives CDR1 SGDLS, CDR2 YYNGEE. The CDR3 nucleotides are TGTGCCAGCAGCGATCCTCCAGGGACAGGGAACACCGGGGAGCTGTTTTTT. It encodes CASSDPPGTGNTGELFF.

In DNA, the CDR3 is TGTGCCAGCAGCGGGACAGGGAATAATTCACCCCTCCACTTT. It translates to CASSGTGNNSPLHF. This chain connects TRBV7-3 to TRBJ1-6; 9 bases match TRBD1. Trimming took 5 bases from V and 5 from J; bases not matched to a gene: 1. The CDR3 runs to 14 residues. From germline, CDR1 is SGHTA and CDR2 FQGTGA.

This chain links TRBV5-1 with TRBJ2-7, with a weak D call TRBD1 (5 bases). From germline, CDR1 is SGHRS and CDR2 YFSETQ. The CDR3 consists of 11 residues. The V end lost 6 bases, the J end lost 7 bases, and 11 bases lay between the germline ends. The CDR3: CASNQGREQYF. The CDR3 DNA reads as TGCGCCAGCAATCAGGGTCGAGAGCAGTACTTC.

This clonotype was picked up a small number of times. V and J are TRBV25-1 and TRBJ1-1; the D is unclear. Germline assignment: CDR1 MGHDK and CDR2 SYGVNS. This CDR3 contains 11 residues. Trimming took off 4 bases at V and 6 bases at J, with 6 bases between the two ends. In nucleotides, the CDR3 is TGTGCCAGCAGTGCGTCCGCTGAAGCTTTCTTT. It translates to CASSASAEAFF.

This chain links TRBV7-6 with TRBJ2-1; 10 bases align to TRBD2. This CDR3 is 13 amino acids long. The V gene's germline CDR1 is SGHVS and CDR2 FNYEAQ. Unmatched junction bases numbered 1, after V lost 8 bases and J lost 3 bases. In DNA form, the CDR3 reads TGTGCCAGCGGACTAGCGGACTACAATGAGCAGTTCTTC. This gives the protein CASGLADYNEQFF.

This clonotype showed up just a few times. DNA for the CDR3: TGTGCCAGCAGCCAAAGAGAGAATCAGCCCCAGCATTTT. Amino acids: CASSQRENQPQHF. This sequence joins TRBV3-1 and TRBJ1-5; D not resolved. The germline gives CDR1 LGHDT, CDR2 YNNKEL (reference sequence). The germline V and J ends were trimmed by 2 bases and 4 bases, with 6 bases remaining between them. CDR3 length: 13 residues.

This clonotype was detected a few times. The chain carries TRBV30 and TRBJ1-1, with no clear D. Trimming removed 5 bases at V and 1 base at J, with 5 bases between. This CDR3 has 11 amino acids. CDR1 and CDR2 (germline): GTSNPN, SVGIG (reference sequence). The CDR3 nucleotides read TGTGCCTGGCGAAAGAACACTGAAGCTTTCTTT. This sequence encodes CAWRKNTEAFF.